The sequence of this T cell receptor (beta chain) was determined in a study of regulatory T cells in long-lasting Graves disease. To make TCR beta libraries, researchers used iRepertoire HTBI primers and Arm-PCR of CDR3 regions. TCRdb used MiXCR to reprocess the multiplex PCR reads, holding one entry per CDR3 protein. The data show under 250,000 distinct CDR3 sequences, approximately 19% seen once. The table lists this clonotype with many counts. Its antigen remains unknown. Germline CDR1 is LNHDA and CDR2 is SQIVND (reference sequence). The V and J ends lost 3 bases and 0 bases respectively, with 8 bases between them. The CDR3 loop spans 14 amino acids. Study findings and constraints: Persistent disease favored TRBV28, TRBJ1-2 and TRBJ2-5.

Regarding time point: newly diagnosed GD, antithyroid drugs for less than 3 months. RNA extracted from PBMCs served as the sequencing template. These data were likewise used in another study, on T cells in Graves' hyperthyroidism and ophthalmopathy. That work adds: For the diagnoses, clinical symptoms, serum thyroxine and TRAb, thyroid ultrasound and orbital computed tomography were used. First-round RT-PCR of the TCR CDR3 relied on the HTBI primer set.

The starting material was peripheral blood mononuclear cells (PBMCs), obtained at new diagnosis, from a patient treated with antithyroid drugs. The chain is built from TRBV19 and TRBJ1-1; no clear D gene. This sequence originates from a woman in her twenties or thirties with Graves disease. CDR3 DNA sequence: TGTGCCAGTAGTATGATCCGGCTGAACACTGAAGCTTTCTTT. The encoded protein is CASSMIRLNTEAFF. The full variable domain, completed using reference TRBV19 and TRBJ1-1, is DGGITQSPKYLFRKEGQNVTLSCEQNLNHDAMYWYRQDPGQGLRLIYYSQIVNDFQKGDIAEGYSVSREKKESFPLTVTSAQKNPTAFYLCASSMIRLNTEAFFGQGTRLTVV.